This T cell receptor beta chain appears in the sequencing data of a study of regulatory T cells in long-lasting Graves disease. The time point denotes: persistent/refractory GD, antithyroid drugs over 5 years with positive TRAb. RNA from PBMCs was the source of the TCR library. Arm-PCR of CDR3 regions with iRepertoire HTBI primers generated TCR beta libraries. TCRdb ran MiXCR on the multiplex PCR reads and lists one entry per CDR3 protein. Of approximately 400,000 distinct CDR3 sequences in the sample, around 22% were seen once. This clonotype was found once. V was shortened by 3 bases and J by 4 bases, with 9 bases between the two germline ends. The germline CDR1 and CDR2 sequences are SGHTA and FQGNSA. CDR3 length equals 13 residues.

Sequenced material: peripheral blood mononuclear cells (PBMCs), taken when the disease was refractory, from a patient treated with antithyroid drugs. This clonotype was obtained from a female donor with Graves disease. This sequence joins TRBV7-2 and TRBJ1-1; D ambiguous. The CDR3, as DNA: TGTGCCAGCAGCTTTGAGATGAGCACTGAAGCTTTCTTT. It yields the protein CASSFEMSTEAFF.